This T cell receptor beta chain was obtained from a study of T cells expressing NK-cell markers. Making the TCR beta cDNA relied on 5'RACE template switching with UMIs. TCRdb processed the 5' RACE reads again and assigns one entry to each CDR3 protein, with no DNA. This table holds about 300,000 distinct CDR3 sequences. On this clonotype: Antigen specificity is unknown.

Study-level points and caveats: Dominant NKG2C+ clonotypes made up about 1.0-7.0% of CD8+ T cells in over five donors.

Germline-derived CDR1 and CDR2 are LGHNA and YSLEER. CDR3 size: 16 residues. The receptor's source is a woman aged 18 to 75 in good health. The sample taken for sequencing was blood T cells: a sorted CD56 or NKG2C T cell subset, CD4+ or CD8+ T cells, or bulk PBMC T cells (not recorded which). The J gene is TRBJ2-4, the V gene TRBV4-3; the D call of TRBD1 rests on TCRdb alone, since no DNA is present to check it. The CDR3: CASSQDPGRGGNIQYF.